This T cell receptor (beta chain) was sequenced for a study of cytomegalovirus exposure and HLA in healthy donors. Whole-study context: Previous work identified 120 million or so unique TCR beta sequences from around 180 million T cells.

PCR was performed using 60 Vbeta and 13 Jbeta primers. Only in-frame clones appear in the TCRdb table, and some are missing; sequencing was by immunoSEQ multiplex PCR. The sample consists of 200,000 to 250,000 clones, 65% to 80% of them appearing once. A remark on this clone: Its matching antigen is unknown.

Study-wide results and limits: Later analysis revealed greater clonal expansion in HLA-associated TCR beta chains than in equally common others.

J lost 6 bases, V lost 5 bases, and 3 bases had no gene match. The V gene's germline CDR1 is SGHNT and CDR2 YENEEA. This CDR3 contains 12 residues. The source material was PBMCs. This chain uses TRBV11-3 with TRBJ2-7; 8 bases are shared with TRBD1. The receptor was derived from a man aged 50-60 years in good health and CMV-seronegative. Here the CDR3 DNA reads TGTGCCAGCAGCCGGGACAGGCGCGAGCAGTACTTC. This codes for CASSRDRREQYF.